This passage covers 15 T cell receptor beta chains from one sample sequenced in a study of blood T cells in healthy people across ages (dated by TCRdb to the mid-2010s). To prepare the library, 5' RACE was applied. The instrument was an Illumina HiSeq 2500. A second roughly 6 to 12 cycle PCR used a sample-barcoded 5' primer and a J-beta primer mix. TCRdb reran the public reads through fastp at Q25 and MiXCR, keeping productive beta chains. Rows are unified per CDR3 protein, each entry keeping the most common DNA and genes. For this sample the table gives about 1.5 million distinct CDR3 sequences, of which 42% were detected only once. Of the sample, less than 5% falls within the top ten clones. Sequencing used blood. Receptor source: a woman younger than 35 in good health.

This clonotype was seen only a few times. This chain connects TRBV20-1 to TRBJ1-5; D not certain. V dropped 3 bases and J dropped 1 base, with 10 bases sitting between them. This CDR3 spans 14 amino acids. In germline, CDR1 is DFQATT, CDR2 SNEGSKA (reference sequence). As DNA, the CDR3 is TGCAGTGCTAGGTCTCCGGAGAGCAATCAGCCCCAGCATTTT. Translated: CSARSPESNQPQHF.

This clonotype came up a few times. V gene TRBV27 combines with J gene TRBJ2-1; no clear D. The CDR3 runs 11 residues. V gave up 7 bases and J gave up 8 bases, with 9 bases separating them. CDR1 and CDR2 (germline): MNHEY, SMNVEV (reference sequence). This CDR3 is CASTLGHEQFF. The CDR3 DNA reads as TGTGCCAGCACCCTTGGGCATGAGCAGTTCTTC.

This clonotype has only a few counts. Here the CDR3 DNA reads TGTGCCAGCAGCCAAGTATGGGGGGGGGCCGGCGAGCAGTACTTC. It is translated as CASSQVWGGAGEQYF. The V call is TRBV3-1, the J call TRBJ2-7; possible D gene TRBD2, 7 bases. The ends were cut back, 1 base at V and 6 bases at J, with 16 bases in the middle. Germline values: CDR1 LGHDT, CDR2 YNNKEL (reference sequence). The CDR3 runs 15 residues.

This clonotype was picked up many times. The chain couples TRBV3-1 to TRBJ2-5; 10 nucleotides agree with TRBD2. Germline CDR1 and CDR2: LGHDT and YNNKEL (reference sequence). With 6 bases clipped from V and 2 bases from J, the junction kept 6 bases outside the gene matches. The CDR3 has 15 amino acids. CDR3 region: CASSPRTSGQETQYF. The CDR3, as DNA: TGTGCCAGCAGTCCCCGGACTAGCGGACAAGAGACCCAGTACTTC.

The CDR3 DNA sequence: TGTGCCAGCAGCGTAGGAGGTGGGGGAGCCAAAAACATTCAGTACTTC. Amino acid sequence: CASSVGGGGAKNIQYF. The chain recombines TRBV9 with TRBJ2-4; either TRBD1 or TRBD2 may fit D (5 bases each). The V gene lost 0 bases and the J gene lost 0 bases, with 10 bases spanning the gap. CDR1 is SGDLS, CDR2 YYNGEE, per germline. The CDR3 is 16 amino acids.

The rearrangement uses TRBV11-2 and TRBJ2-4; TRBD2 matches at 8 bases. This CDR3 contains 16 residues. The germline V gene has CDR1 SGHAT and CDR2 FQNNGV. V dropped 0 bases and J dropped 13; count of bases not matched to a gene: 14. CDR3: CASSLDSGGPYNEQYF. For the CDR3, the DNA is TGTGCCAGCAGCTTAGATTCGGGGGGGCCCTACAATGAGCAGTACTTC.

This chain joins TRBV10-3 and TRBJ2-7; D is perhaps TRBD1 or TRBD2 (6 bases each). The germline V gene encodes CDR1 ENHRY and CDR2 SYGVKD. The V end lost 0 bases, the J end lost 6 bases, and 21 bases lay between the germline ends. CDR3 length: 17 residues. CDR3 sequence reads: CAISESGGGQPPGEQYF. CDR3 in DNA: TGTGCCATCAGTGAGTCCGGTGGGGGGCAACCACCCGGCGAGCAGTACTTC.

The chain uses TRBV12-3 or TRBV12-4 and TRBJ1-5; TRBD1 matches 9 bases. CDR3 length: 16 amino acids. Germline trimming cut 5 bases from V and 1 base from J; bases unmatched to any gene: 6. Here the CDR3 reads CASSPQQGASNQPQHF. The DNA of the CDR3 is TGTGCCAGCAGTCCGCAACAGGGGGCCAGCAATCAGCCCCAGCATTTT.

This sequence joins TRBV7-9 and TRBJ2-1; TRBD2 agrees at 7 bases. The trim removed 1 base at V and 6 bases at J, leaving 15 bases unmatched. CDR1 and CDR2 (germline): SEHNR, FQNEAQ (reference sequence). The CDR3 sequence is 18 residues long. The CDR3 here is CASSLERGALWGLNEQFF. The DNA of the CDR3 is TGTGCCAGCAGCTTAGAGCGGGGCGCCCTTTGGGGTCTCAATGAGCAGTTCTTC.

This rearrangement joins TRBV12-3 or TRBV12-4 to TRBJ1-4, with no clear D. V shed 2 bases and J shed 0 bases, with 7 bases lying between them. The CDR3 length is 15 residues. DNA for the CDR3: TGTGCCAGCAGTTTAAACAGTGCAACTAATGAAAAACTGTTTTTT. This translates into CASSLNSATNEKLFF.

This clonotype was recorded many times. One junction end disagrees with the germline gene, perhaps due to a read error. The CDR3 here is CASSLAGTGVTEAFF. The CDR3 region has the DNA TGTGCCAGCAGTTTAGCCGGGACAGGAGTTACTGAAGCTTTCTTT. The chain employs TRBV5-1 and TRBJ1-1, with 8 bases matching TRBD1. This CDR3 has 15 residues. Germline V CDR1 and CDR2: SGHRS, YFSETQ.

Worth noting for this clonotype: A read error is possible here, since a much larger clone lies one base away. The rearrangement uses TRBV29-1 and TRBJ1-5, with TRBD1 as a possible D gene (6 bases). CDR1 and CDR2 (germline): SQVTM, ANQGSEA. This CDR3 has 14 residues. CDR3 loop: CSVQQGSRNQLQHF. CDR3 in DNA: TGCAGCGTTCAACAGGGTAGCCGCAATCAGCTCCAGCATTTT.

The chain has TRBV7-8 and TRBJ2-2; D remains unclear. The V and J ends lost 5 bases and 4 bases respectively, with 11 bases between them. This CDR3 has 14 residues. Germline loops: CDR1 SGHVS, CDR2 FQNEAQ. In nucleotides, the CDR3 is TGTGCCAGCAGCCCATTCAGCTCCACCGGGGAGCTGTTTTTT. Translating gives CASSPFSSTGELFF. Full variable domain (rest looked up from reference TRBV7-8 and TRBJ2-2): GAGVSQSPRYKVAKRGQDVALRCDPISGHVSLFWYQQALGQGPEFLTYFQNEAQLDKSGLPSDRFFAERPEGSVSTLKIQRTQQEDSAVYLCASSPFSSTGELFFGEGSRLTVL.

This chain connects TRBV6-1 to TRBJ2-7; D may correspond to TRBD1 or TRBD2 (6 bases each). Germline V gives CDR1 MNHNS, CDR2 SASEGT. Trimming took off 1 base at V and 6 bases at J, with 13 bases between the two ends. The CDR3 has 14 amino acids. This CDR3 reads CASSEDPSGAEQYF. In nucleotides, the CDR3 is TGTGCCAGCAGTGAAGACCCCTCGGGGGCCGAGCAGTACTTC.

The sample holds a few counts of this clonotype. The rearrangement links TRBV20-1 to TRBJ2-7; the D gene is possibly TRBD1 (7 bases). Germline values: CDR1 DFQATT, CDR2 SNEGSKA (reference sequence). The CDR3 totals 14 residues. Deletions cut 2 bases from V and 0 bases from J, with 11 bases between. CDR3 region: CSARPGGTSYEQYF. CDR3 nucleotides: TGCAGTGCTAGACCAGGGGGGACCTCCTACGAGCAGTACTTC.